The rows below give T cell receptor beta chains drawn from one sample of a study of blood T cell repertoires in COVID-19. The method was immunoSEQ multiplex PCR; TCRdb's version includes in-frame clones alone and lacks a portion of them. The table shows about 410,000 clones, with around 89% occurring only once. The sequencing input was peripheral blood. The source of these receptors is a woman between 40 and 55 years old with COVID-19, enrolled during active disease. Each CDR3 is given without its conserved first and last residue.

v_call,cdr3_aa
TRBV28,ASSFRPQH
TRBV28,ASSRPEGLGYEQY
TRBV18,ASSPYSAANTGELF
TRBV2,ASSSPGQGVQAQH
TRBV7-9,ASSQTGDHSPLH
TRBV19,ASSSQEGQGRAEAF
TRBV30,AWVGGWEGYGYT
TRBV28,ASSMPGRGRTEAF
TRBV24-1,ATSEADRARGYT
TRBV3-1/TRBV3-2,ASSHHRGEETQY
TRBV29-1,SVEDYTGTNEKLF
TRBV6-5,ASTLLGSPYNEQF
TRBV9,ASSAGTPKWDEQY
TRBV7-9,ASSLGPGLKSSPLH
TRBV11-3,ASSLPQDFYNQPQH
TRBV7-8,ASSLDRGYEGTEAF
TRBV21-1,ASRTNYGGPYEQY
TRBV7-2,ASSPQGASGNTIY